The 18 T cell receptor beta chains in this list originate from one sample, sequenced in a study of cytomegalovirus exposure and HLA in healthy donors. PCR amplification relied on 60 Vbeta primers (plus 13 Jbeta primers). The protocol was immunoSEQ multiplex PCR, while the TCRdb copy is restricted to in-frame clones and leaves out a portion. The sample has about 200,000 clones; 78% are singletons. Input material: PBMCs. The receptors here all came from a male donor in good health and CMV-seronegative.

The chain couples TRBV10-1 to TRBJ2-1; D may be TRBD2 (6 bases). The CDR3 totals 14 residues. Trimming stripped 10 bases from V and 2 bases from J, with 15 bases between. Germline V lookup: CDR1 WNHNN, CDR2 SYGVQD (reference sequence). CDR3 sequence: CATAGNRPYNEQFF. Here the CDR3 DNA reads TGCGCCACGGCGGGAAATCGGCCCTACAATGAGCAGTTCTTC.

The chain recombines TRBV6-6 with TRBJ2-7; D is uncertain. CDR1 is MNHNY, CDR2 SVGAGI, per germline (reference sequence). CDR3 length: 15 residues. With 2 bases removed from V and 0 bases from J, the gap between germline ends came to 11 bases. CDR3 bases: TGTGCCAGCAGTTACCGGCCAGGCTACTCCTACGAGCAGTACTTC. Protein sequence: CASSYRPGYSYEQYF.

The V call is TRBV18, the J call TRBJ1-2; the match to TRBD1 covers 7 bases. Germline CDR1 is KGHSH and CDR2 is LQKENI. The V segment lost 7 bases and the J segment 4 bases; nucleotides outside the gene matches: 6. The CDR3 extends over 13 amino acids. This CDR3 is CASYRTGSYGYTF. In DNA, the CDR3 is TGTGCCAGCTACCGGACAGGTTCCTATGGCTACACCTTC.

This clone was seen only once. This chain connects TRBV9 to TRBJ1-3; no definite D call. The V end lost 6 bases, the J end lost 4 bases, and 11 bases lay between the germline ends. Germline V CDR1 and CDR2: SGDLS, YYNGEE. CDR3 length: 13 residues. The chain's CDR3 is CASTPFYGNTIYF. The CDR3 nucleotides read TGTGCCAGCACCCCATTCTACGGAAACACCATATATTTT. Using reference TRBV9 and TRBJ1-3 for the parts outside the CDR3, the full variable domain is DSGVTQTPKHLITATGQRVTLRCSPRSGDLSVYWYQQSLDQGLQFLIQYYNGEERAKGNILERFSAQQFPDLHSELNLSSLELGDSALYFCASTPFYGNTIYFGEGSWLTVV.

The V call is TRBV2, the J call TRBJ2-3, with 9 bases matching TRBD1. The V segment lost 6 bases and the J segment 4 bases; nucleotides outside the gene matches: 8. The CDR3 runs 15 residues. CDR1 and CDR2 from the germline V gene are SNHLY and FYNNEI. The CDR3 region is CASRKTGGRADTQYF. In DNA form, the CDR3 reads TGTGCCAGCAGAAAGACAGGGGGACGTGCAGATACGCAGTATTTT.

This sequence joins TRBV18 and TRBJ1-1; no clear D gene. The CDR3 has 16 amino acids. The germline V gene has CDR1 KGHSH and CDR2 LQKENI. V shed 2 bases and J shed 1 base, with 14 bases lying between them. The CDR3 DNA reads TGTGCCAGCTCACCAGGGAGAAGACCCTCGAACACTGAAGCTTTCTTT. Its protein is CASSPGRRPSNTEAFF.

This chain uses TRBV27 with TRBJ1-2; a weak D match, TRBD1 (5 bases). The germline V gene has CDR1 MNHEY and CDR2 SMNVEV (reference sequence). This CDR3 region has 13 residues. The V gene lost 10 bases and the J gene lost 0 bases, with 12 bases spanning the gap. DNA for the CDR3: TGTGCCACCAAGGGGTTCGCTAACTATGGCTACACCTTC. This sequence encodes CATKGFANYGYTF.

The J gene is TRBJ2-5, the V gene TRBV7-9; weak D call: TRBD1 (6 bases). CDR1 is SEHNR, CDR2 FQNEAQ, per germline (reference sequence). V was cut by 3 bases and J by 0 bases, with 11 bases left in between. The CDR3 runs to 15 residues. DNA for the CDR3: TGTGCCAGCAGCTTCGACAGGACAGACCAAGAGACCCAGTACTTC. Protein product: CASSFDRTDQETQYF. Drawing the rest from reference TRBV7-9 and TRBJ2-5, the complete variable domain is DTGVSQNPRHKITKRGQNVTFRCDPISEHNRLYWYRQTLGQGPEFLTYFQNEAQLEKSRLLSDRFSAERPKGSFSTLEIQRTEQGDSAMYLCASSFDRTDQETQYFGPGTRLLVL.

In this sample, this clone turned up a few times. V is TRBV5-4 and J is TRBJ1-1, with D tentatively TRBD1 (6 bases). Germline V lookup: CDR1 SGHNT, CDR2 YYREEE (reference sequence). Trimming cost V 5 bases and J 4 bases, with 18 bases left between them. The CDR3 runs 15 residues. The DNA of the CDR3 is TGTGCCAGCAGTCACCCAACAGGGTCGGGCACTGAAGCTTTCTTT. It is translated as CASSHPTGSGTEAFF.

This clone was counted a single time. This chain links TRBV9 with TRBJ2-2; 8 bases line up with TRBD2. The V gene end was trimmed by 0 bases and the J gene end by 4 bases; junction bases not matched to a gene: 5. This CDR3 spans 16 amino acids. From germline, CDR1 is SGDLS and CDR2 YYNGEE. The CDR3 coding sequence is TGTGCCAGCAGCGTAGTTACTAGCGGACTCACCGGGGAGCTGTTTTTT. Protein sequence: CASSVVTSGLTGELFF.

V and J are TRBV7-9 and TRBJ2-5, with 7 bases fitting TRBD2. Germline V CDR1 and CDR2: SEHNR, FQNEAQ (reference sequence). V gave up 1 base and J gave up 7 bases; unmatched junction bases: 9. The CDR3 runs 15 residues. The CDR3, as DNA: TGTGCCAGCAGCTTAGATGGACTAGAACGGGTGACCCAGTACTTC. It codes for CASSLDGLERVTQYF. The complete variable domain, with remaining parts taken from reference TRBV7-9 and TRBJ2-5, reads DTGVSQNPRHKITKRGQNVTFRCDPISEHNRLYWYRQTLGQGPEFLTYFQNEAQLEKSRLLSDRFSAERPKGSFSTLEIQRTEQGDSAMYLCASSLDGLERVTQYFGPGTRLLVL.

V usage is TRBV6-5 and J usage is TRBJ2-5; D perhaps matches TRBD2 (6 bases). The closer fit of TRBJ2-7 to the DNA end suggests the J call may be wrong. This CDR3 is built from 15 residues. Germline V gene sequence: CDR1 MNHEY, CDR2 SVGAGI. CDR3 in DNA: TGTGCCAGCAGTTACTCTAGGGACTTCTCCTACGAGCAGTACTTC. Amino acid sequence: CASSYSRDFSYEQYF.

The genes are TRBV11-1 and TRBJ2-6, with a weak D call TRBD1 (6 bases). Trimming stripped 1 base from V and 0 bases from J, with 13 bases between. This CDR3 is 18 amino acids long. Per the germline V gene, CDR1 is SGHAT and CDR2 is FQDESV (reference sequence). The CDR3 nucleotides read TGTGCCAGCAGCTTAGGGCAGGGGCCCTCCTCTGGGGCCAACGTCCTGACTTTC. Its translation: CASSLGQGPSSGANVLTF. Full variable domain (outside the CDR3, taken from reference TRBV11-1 and TRBJ2-6): EAEVAQSPRYKITEKSQAVAFWCDPISGHATLYWYRQILGQGPELLVQFQDESVVDDSQLPKDRFSAERLKGVDSTLKIQPAELGDSAMYLCASSLGQGPSSGANVLTFGAGSRLTVL.

This clone occurred a few times. The J gene is TRBJ2-7, the V gene TRBV7-2, with TRBD2 matching over 9 bases. There are 14 residues in the CDR3. The germline gives CDR1 SGHTA, CDR2 FQGNSA. V lost 3 bases to trimming and J lost 2 bases; unmatched junction nucleotides: 2. The CDR3: CASSFAGGAYEQYF. In nucleotides, the CDR3 is TGTGCCAGCAGCTTCGCGGGAGGGGCCTACGAGCAGTACTTC.

DNA for the CDR3: TGCGCCAGCAAAAGGGGGCAGGGTCAGCCCCAGCATTTT. Translating it yields CASKRGQGQPQHF. This sequence joins TRBV10-1 and TRBJ1-5, with 7 bases fitting TRBD1. The V segment lost 7 bases and the J segment 6 bases; nucleotides outside the gene matches: 6. The CDR3 loop spans 13 amino acids. Germline V gives CDR1 WNHNN, CDR2 SYGVQD (reference sequence).

The V call is TRBV10-3, the J call TRBJ2-7; 8 positions agree with TRBD2. Per the germline V gene, CDR1 is ENHRY and CDR2 is SYGVKD. With V trimmed by 5 bases and J by 2 bases, 5 bases remained unmatched. This CDR3 comprises 14 residues. In nucleotides, the CDR3 is TGTGCCATCAGTCGGGCGGGAGGACCCTACGAGCAGTACTTC. As protein: CAISRAGGPYEQYF.

Concerning this clone: The sample holds other DNA sequences that translate to the same CDR3. J is TRBJ1-2 and V is TRBV6-4, with 7 bases aligning to TRBD1. The germline V gene encodes CDR1 MRHNA and CDR2 SNTAGT. The CDR3 has 13 amino acids. The trim removed 5 bases at V and 2 bases at J, leaving 2 bases unmatched. CDR3 nucleotide sequence: TGTGCCAGCAGTCCGGGACAGAACTATGGCTACACCTTC. It codes for CASSPGQNYGYTF.

This chain uses TRBV27 with TRBJ1-4; D is undetermined. The CDR3 has 13 residues. Trimming shortened V by 5 bases and J by 4 bases, and 8 bases separated the two germline ends. CDR1 and CDR2 from the germline V gene are MNHEY and SMNVEV (reference sequence). CDR3 in amino acids: CASSRVVNEKLFF. CDR3 sequence (DNA): TGTGCCAGCAGTCGGGTAGTTAATGAAAAACTGTTTTTT.